Following are 29 T cell receptor beta chains from one sample sequenced in a study of blood T cell repertoires in COVID-19. Assay used: immunoSEQ multiplex PCR; TCRdb lists only in-frame clones, some missing. This table holds 350,000 to 500,000 clones, approximately 90% found once. The source material was PBMCs or T cells enriched from blood (not recorded which). The receptor source for this set is a woman between 18 and 29 years old who had been exposed to COVID-19.

The chain joins TRBV27 to TRBJ1-6; D is uncertain. The CDR3 consists of 15 residues. Germline lookup yields CDR1 MNHEY and CDR2 SMNVEV (reference sequence). V shed 7 bases and J shed 6 bases, with 16 bases lying between them. The CDR3 nucleotides read TGTGCCAGCACCCCCTCCGGAGGCCTTAATTCACCCCTCCACTTT. It codes for CASTPSGGLNSPLHF.

The V gene is TRBV5-6, the J gene TRBJ2-3, with 8 bases aligning to TRBD1. CDR3 length equals 16 residues. Germline CDR1 and CDR2: SGHDT and YYEEEE. The J segment lost 3 bases and the V segment lost 2 bases, leaving 8 bases of the junction unmatched. The DNA for the CDR3 is TGTGCCAGCAGCTTCCGGACAGGGAGCGTGACAGATACGCAGTATTTT. Translation: CASSFRTGSVTDTQYF.

The chain combines TRBV7-6 with TRBJ1-3; TRBD1 matches at 10 bases. The CDR3 spans 17 residues. Germline V gene data show CDR1 as SGHVS and CDR2 as FNYEAQ. V lost 2 bases and J lost 2; bases outside the gene matches: 6. The CDR3 protein is CASSLSWTGGTGNTIYF. The DNA for the CDR3 is TGTGCCAGCAGCTTATCGTGGACAGGGGGAACTGGAAACACCATATATTTT.

The J gene is TRBJ1-6, the V gene TRBV27; 8 positions match TRBD1. The J segment lost 9 bases and the V segment lost 5 bases, leaving 3 bases of the junction unmatched. This CDR3 spans 13 amino acids. CDR1 MNHEY and CDR2 SMNVEV come from the germline V gene (reference sequence). The CDR3 DNA sequence: TGTGCCAGCAGTACCGACAGGGGTTCACCCCTCCACTTT. It translates to CASSTDRGSPLHF.

This clone was found a few times. The same CDR3 can be traced to other DNA sequences in this sample. The gene calls are TRBV5-5 and TRBJ2-7, with 7 bases that match TRBD1. Germline CDR1 is SGHKS and CDR2 is YYEKEE (reference sequence). J lost 5 bases, V lost 2 bases, and 1 base had no gene match. This CDR3 region has 12 residues. The CDR3: CASSFTGDEQYF. CDR3 coding DNA: TGTGCCAGCAGCTTCACAGGGGACGAGCAGTACTTC.

The chain links TRBV4-2 to TRBJ1-2; a possible D gene is TRBD1 (5 bases). The CDR3 has 14 amino acids. Germline V CDR1 and CDR2: LGHNA, YNFKEQ. Trimming took 0 bases from V and 8 from J, leaving 13 bases between them. CDR3 sequence reads: CASSQEEGQRGYTF. CDR3 sequence (DNA): TGTGCCAGCAGCCAAGAGGAGGGGCAGAGAGGCTACACCTTC.

Points on this clone: This sample includes further DNA sequences coding for the same CDR3. The chain couples TRBV28 to TRBJ2-1, with TRBD2 matching 7 bases. Losses at the gene ends were 2 bases for V and 3 bases for J; bases not matched to a gene: 4. Germline CDR1 and CDR2: MDHEN and SYDVKM. CDR3 length: 15 residues. CDR3 loop: CASSLGAGSYNEQFF. The CDR3 bases are TGTGCCAGCAGTTTAGGAGCGGGGAGCTACAATGAGCAGTTCTTC.

The genes are TRBV11-2 and TRBJ2-7; 7 positions agree with TRBD1. There are 14 residues in the CDR3. Germline V lookup: CDR1 SGHAT, CDR2 FQNNGV. V lost 4 bases and J lost 0; bases outside the gene matches: 3. CDR3 region: CASSSTGLSYEQYF. DNA of the CDR3: TGTGCCAGCAGCTCGACAGGGCTCTCCTACGAGCAGTACTTC.

The chain joins TRBV7-9 to TRBJ2-7, with TRBD1 matching 10 bases. Per the germline V gene, CDR1 is SEHNR and CDR2 is FQNEAQ (reference sequence). Losses at the gene ends were 5 bases for V and 3 bases for J; bases not matched to a gene: 13. This CDR3 is 17 amino acids long. The CDR3 nucleotides are TGTGCCAGCAGCGCCGAATCCGGGACAGGGGTTAGCTACGAGCAGTACTTC. Translation gives CASSAESGTGVSYEQYF.

On this clone itself: Other nucleotide sequences from this sample produce the same CDR3. CDR3 loop: CASSRDRGTDTQYF. CDR3 bases: TGTGCCAGCAGTCGGGACAGGGGCACAGATACGCAGTATTTT. The genes are TRBV28 and TRBJ2-3, with 9 bases that match TRBD1. Germline CDR1 is MDHEN and CDR2 is SYDVKM. V dropped 5 bases and J dropped 1; count of bases not matched to a gene: 1. The CDR3 length is 14 residues.

This clone has just one count. The V call is TRBV11-1, the J call TRBJ2-7; TRBD1 matches at 7 bases. The trim removed 6 bases at V and 10 bases at J, leaving 12 bases unmatched. The CDR3 is 13 residues long. Germline V gene data show CDR1 as SGHAT and CDR2 as FQDESV (reference sequence). Here the CDR3 DNA reads TGTGCCAGCAGACACACCGGACAGGATGAACAGTACTTC. It specifies CASRHTGQDEQYF.

This sequence joins TRBV10-3 and TRBJ1-2; D perhaps matches TRBD1 (6 bases). The CDR3 is 15 residues long. CDR1 and CDR2 from the germline V gene are ENHRY and SYGVKD. The V end was cut by 6 bases, the J end by 3 bases, with 17 bases between. CDR3 sequence: CAISNAQGWDYGYTF. Here the CDR3 DNA reads TGTGCCATCAGCAACGCCCAGGGGTGGGACTATGGCTACACCTTC.

The CDR3 here is CASRVDRGSGNTIYF. In nucleotides, the CDR3 is TGTGCCAGCAGAGTCGACAGGGGCTCTGGAAACACCATATATTTT. The gene calls are TRBV6-9 and TRBJ1-3, with 8 nucleotides matching TRBD1. Germline V CDR1 and CDR2: MNHGY, SVAAGI. Trimming at V came to 6 bases and at J to 0 bases, leaving 4 bases not matched to a gene. The CDR3 spans 15 residues.

This rearrangement joins TRBV6-5 to TRBJ1-1; no definite D call. This CDR3 has 12 residues. CDR1 is MNHEY and CDR2 is SVGAGI in the germline V gene. Trimming stripped 9 bases from V and 6 bases from J, with 14 bases between. This CDR3 is CASRGLGAEAFF. The DNA for the CDR3 is TGTGCCAGTCGTGGGCTCGGCGCTGAAGCTTTCTTT.

This chain uses TRBV5-1 with TRBJ2-1, with TRBD2 identical over 10 bases. V was pared by 0 bases and J by 3 bases, with 3 bases of the junction left unmatched. Germline CDR1 is SGHRS and CDR2 is YFSETQ. The CDR3 has 16 amino acids. CDR3 amino acids: CASSLAGTSVYNEQFF. The CDR3 DNA reads as TGCGCCAGCAGCTTGGCCGGGACTAGCGTCTACAATGAGCAGTTCTTC.

This chain uses TRBV3-1 (or the pseudogene TRBV3-2) with TRBJ2-2; D uncertain. The germline V gene has CDR1 LGHDT and CDR2 YNNKEL (reference sequence). Trimming stripped 3 bases from V and 2 bases from J, with 4 bases between. The CDR3 loop spans 13 amino acids. The DNA for the CDR3 is TGTGCCAGCAGCCACCTCAACACCGGGGAGCTGTTTTTT. Translated, it gives CASSHLNTGELFF.

DNA of the CDR3: TGTGCCTGGACAGTTGAGGGGACCCAGTACTTC. Translation gives CAWTVEGTQYF. The gene calls are TRBV30 and TRBJ2-5; D possibly corresponds to TRBD2 (5 bases). The CDR3 runs 11 residues. Trimming removed 4 bases from V and 7 bases from J, with 10 bases in between. Germline CDR1 is GTSNPN and CDR2 is SVGIG (reference sequence).

The chain joins TRBV4-3 to TRBJ1-6; D is perhaps TRBD1 (5 bases). This CDR3 comprises 15 residues. Germline lookup yields CDR1 LGHNA and CDR2 YSLEER. V shed 1 base and J shed 5 bases, with 9 bases lying between them. For the CDR3, the DNA is TGCGCCAGCAGCCAAGTTCCAGGGAATAATTCACCCCTCCACTTT. This codes for CASSQVPGNNSPLHF.

The CDR3, as DNA: TGTGCCACCAGCAGAGAGAGAGACTACAATGAGCAGTTCTTC. It specifies CATSRERDYNEQFF. V gene TRBV15 combines with J gene TRBJ2-1; D gene uncertain. This CDR3 spans 14 amino acids. Trimming left V 0 bases short and J 3 bases short, with 6 bases between. Germline V gene sequence: CDR1 LNHNV, CDR2 YYDKDF (reference sequence).

The chain couples TRBV15 to TRBJ2-1; D not resolved. Trimming took off 0 bases at V and 10 bases at J, with 16 bases between the two ends. CDR1 LNHNV and CDR2 YYDKDF come from the germline V gene (reference sequence). The CDR3 spans 15 residues. As DNA, the CDR3 is TGTGCCACCAGCAGAGAACGACTTAGAGGCGTAGAGCAGTTCTTC. This gives the protein CATSRERLRGVEQFF.

The chain links TRBV9 to TRBJ2-7; 7 bases match TRBD2. Germline lookup yields CDR1 SGDLS and CDR2 YYNGEE. V dropped 3 bases and J dropped 4; count of bases not matched to a gene: 19. The CDR3 length is 18 residues. CDR3 in amino acids: CASSAETSGMRSAYEQYF. The CDR3, as DNA: TGTGCCAGCAGCGCCGAAACGAGCGGGATGAGGTCCGCGTACGAGCAGTACTTC.

V gene TRBV7-2 combines with J gene TRBJ2-3; the match to TRBD2 covers 7 bases. In germline, CDR1 is SGHTA, CDR2 FQGNSA. V was pared by 3 bases and J by 5 bases, with 5 bases of the junction left unmatched. The CDR3 spans 14 residues. This chain's CDR3 is CASSFGLEGDTQYF. The CDR3 bases are TGTGCCAGCAGCTTCGGACTAGAGGGAGATACGCAGTATTTT.

The chain carries TRBV14 and TRBJ2-7; D gene ambiguous. Germline V gives CDR1 SGHDN, CDR2 FVKESK. The CDR3 loop spans 13 amino acids. V shed 6 bases and J shed 2 bases, with 11 bases lying between them. CDR3 DNA sequence: TGTGCCAGCAGGCGAAGCCCAACCTACGAGCAGTACTTC. This sequence encodes CASRRSPTYEQYF.

This chain links TRBV6-5 with TRBJ2-7; 8 bases fit TRBD1. Germline CDR1 and CDR2: MNHEY and SVGAGI. The CDR3 is 13 amino acids. J was trimmed by 4 bases and V by 11 bases; bases with no gene match: 10. The CDR3 coding sequence is TGTGCCTCGGGACGGGACAGGCCTTACGAGCAGTACTTC. As protein: CASGRDRPYEQYF.

This clone was seen once. This chain joins TRBV6-4 and TRBJ2-1; D unresolved. V was cut by 8 bases and J by 8 bases, with 13 bases left in between. In germline, CDR1 is MRHNA, CDR2 SNTAGT. The CDR3 is made up of 12 amino acids. CDR3 in amino acids: CASGVGRDEQFF. CDR3 DNA: TGTGCCAGCGGCGTGGGCCGCGATGAGCAGTTCTTC.

The chain combines TRBV6-2 or TRBV6-3 with TRBJ2-1, with no clear D. CDR1 is MNHEY, CDR2 SVGEGT, per germline. CDR3 length: 12 residues. The germline V and J ends were trimmed by 6 bases and 2 bases, with 5 bases remaining between them. The CDR3 DNA sequence: TGTGCCAGCAGCTTTACCTACAATGAGCAGTTCTTC. This encodes CASSFTYNEQFF.

The V gene is TRBV28, the J gene TRBJ1-1; 7 bases match TRBD1. This CDR3 has 16 residues. Trimming cost V 3 bases and J 2 bases; bases outside gene matches: 9. Germline loops: CDR1 MDHEN, CDR2 SYDVKM. As DNA, the CDR3 is TGTGCCAGCAGTTTCGTTGGGACAGCTCTCAACACTGAAGCTTTCTTT. It is translated as CASSFVGTALNTEAFF. The full variable domain, rest sourced from reference TRBV28 and TRBJ1-1, is DVKVTQSSRYLVKRTGEKVFLECVQDMDHENMFWYRQDPGLGLRLIYFSYDVKMKEKGDIPEGYSVSREKKERFSLILESASTNQTSMYLCASSFVGTALNTEAFFGQGTRLTVV.

V is TRBV11-3 and J is TRBJ2-5, with TRBD1 as a possible D gene (5 bases). Germline V gene sequence: CDR1 SGHNT, CDR2 YENEEA. The CDR3 totals 14 residues. V was trimmed by 2 bases and J by 1 base, leaving 8 bases between them. Here the CDR3 reads CASSLNGAQETQYF. DNA of the CDR3: TGTGCCAGCAGCTTAAATGGGGCCCAAGAGACCCAGTACTTC. The full variable domain, with the rest looked up from reference TRBV11-3 and TRBJ2-5, is EAGVVQSPRYKIIEKKQPVAFWCNPISGHNTLYWYLQNLGQGPELLIRYENEEAVDDSQLPKDRFSAERLKGVDSTLKIQPAELGDSAVYLCASSLNGAQETQYFGPGTRLLVL.

As DNA, the CDR3 is TGTGCCAGCAGCCAAGCGGAGTATAATTCACCCCTCCACTTT. It codes for CASSQAEYNSPLHF. This chain connects TRBV4-2 to TRBJ1-6; D is unresolved. Germline CDR1 reads LGHNA; CDR2 reads YNFKEQ. Trimming took off 1 base at V and 4 bases at J, with 5 bases between the two ends. This CDR3 comprises 14 residues.